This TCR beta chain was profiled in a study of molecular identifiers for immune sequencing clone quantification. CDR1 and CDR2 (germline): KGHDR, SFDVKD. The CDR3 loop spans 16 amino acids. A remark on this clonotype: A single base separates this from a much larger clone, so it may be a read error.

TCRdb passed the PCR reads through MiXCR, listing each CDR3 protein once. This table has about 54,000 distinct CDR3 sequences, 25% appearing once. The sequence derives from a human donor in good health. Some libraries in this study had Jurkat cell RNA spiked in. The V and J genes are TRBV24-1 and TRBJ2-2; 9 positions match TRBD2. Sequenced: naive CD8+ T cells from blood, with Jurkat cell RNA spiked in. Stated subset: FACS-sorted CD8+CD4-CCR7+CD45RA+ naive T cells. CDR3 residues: CAASDLTSGNTGELFF. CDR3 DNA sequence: TGTGCCGCCAGTGATTTGACTAGCGGAAACACCGGGGAGCTGTTTTTT.